The table lists the clone carrying this T cell receptor (beta chain) with many counts. Its antigen is not identified. This entry is derived from a study of neurological immune-mediated disorders. Study findings and constraints: The repertoires of 18 of 34 multiple sclerosis patients were placed by phylogenetic grouping in a single related-CDR3 cluster, which may be a signature.

The CDR3 consists of 16 residues. Germline V lookup: CDR1 ENHRY, CDR2 SYGVKD. Losses at the gene ends were 0 bases for V and 2 bases for J; bases not matched to a gene: 7. The unsorted libraries were produced from 2 million PBMCs held at -80 C. TCRdb redid the calling of the 5' RACE reads with MiXCR, one entry per CDR3 protein. In the table there are tens of thousands of distinct CDR3 sequences, approximately 4% of which are singletons. Material: PBMCs. The TCR originated in a woman in her twenties or thirties with multiple sclerosis. The chain recombines TRBV10-3 with TRBJ2-7; 7 bases are a match to TRBD1. The DNA of the CDR3 is TGTGCCATCAGTGAGTCGAAAGGGGGCACGGCCTACGAGCAGTACTTC. This gives the protein CAISESKGGTAYEQYF.